The TCR beta chain under discussion was sequenced for a study of Ad26.COV2.S vaccination and SARS-CoV-2 variants. Study information: Ad26.COV2.S was injected intramuscularly once or twice, 56 days apart.

Study-level results: People who got the vaccine had more spike-specific TCR breadth than people who got placebo.

Measured with immunoSEQ multiplex PCR; TCRdb has only the in-frame clones, and not every one. The table includes around 340,000 clones, around nine tenths detected once. The V and J ends lost 3 bases and 0 bases, in that order; junction bases with no gene match: 9. The germline CDR1 and CDR2 sequences are LNHDA and SQIVND (reference sequence). The CDR3 has 17 amino acids. Concerning this clone itself: Its antigen is as yet unknown.

Treatment described: roughly 19 received Ad26.COV2.S at low or high dose, single or two shots; about 5 received placebo; per-sample allocation not given. At day 63 after the first vaccine or placebo injection, samples were drawn. This sequence was found in a person aged 18-65 years who received the Ad26.COV2.S COVID-19 vaccine or a placebo. The V call is TRBV19, the J call TRBJ1-1; the match to TRBD1 covers 8 bases. Sequenced material: peripheral blood, taken in a trial of Ad26.COV2.S vaccine versus placebo. CDR3 nucleotides: TGTGCCAGTAGTATTCCCCCAGCGACAGGGGTGAACACTGAAGCTTTCTTT. As protein: CASSIPPATGVNTEAFF.